The text below deals with one T cell receptor (beta chain). TCRdb's table, derived via immunoSEQ multiplex PCR, lists solely in-frame clones and lacks some. The sample shows around 130,000 clones, 80% to 90% of them seen only once. These data originate in a study of T cells in localized non-small cell lung cancer. Between the trimmed V and J ends, which lost 3 bases and 8 bases, there was a span of 17 bases. The CDR3 is made up of 15 amino acids. Germline V CDR1 and CDR2: MDHEN, SYDVKM. The rearrangement uses TRBV28 and TRBJ2-1; the D is unclear. This clonotype was sampled from a female donor over 55 with stage I lung adenocarcinoma. The starting material was peripheral blood, obtained before any cancer treatment. Here the CDR3 DNA reads TGTGCCAGCAGTTTTCAAGCGCCCACGATGGATGAGCAGTTCTTC. Encoded protein: CASSFQAPTMDEQFF.